Each of the 12 T cell receptor beta chains below was sequenced from the same sample in a study of cytomegalovirus exposure and HLA in healthy donors. 60 Vbeta and 13 Jbeta primers were used in PCR. Data came from immunoSEQ multiplex PCR; TCRdb stores just in-frame clones and leaves some out. The sample carries some 150,000 clones, about three quarters recorded once. The sample consisted of PBMCs. Receptors originate from a human donor in good health.

The genes are TRBV21-1 and TRBJ2-6; TRBD2 is the table's D call and was not checked against the DNA. TRBV21-1 corresponds to a pseudogene. The CDR3 loop spans 20 amino acids. The CDR3 bases are TGTGCCAGCAGCAAAGGACCCCCGACTAGCGCCGACTCTGGGGCCAACGTCCTGACTTTC. It encodes CASSKGPPTSADSGANVLTF.

The rearrangement uses TRBV4-1 and TRBJ1-6; tentative D call: TRBD1 (5 bases). Between the trimmed V and J ends, which lost 1 base and 7 bases, there was a span of 11 bases. The CDR3 is 15 amino acids. From germline, CDR1 is MGHRA and CDR2 YSYEKL. The CDR3 sequence is CASSQVTGGNSPLHF. The DNA for the CDR3 is TGCGCCAGCAGCCAAGTAACGGGGGGGAATTCACCCCTCCACTTT.

V and J are TRBV6-5 and TRBJ1-6; 8 bases match TRBD1. The CDR3 is 14 amino acids. V was pared by 5 bases and J by 8 bases, with 5 bases of the junction left unmatched. CDR1 is MNHEY and CDR2 is SVGAGI in the germline V gene. CDR3 residues: CASSRGQGHSPLHF. CDR3 coding DNA: TGTGCCAGCAGTCGAGGACAGGGTCATTCACCCCTCCACTTT.

Written as DNA, the CDR3 is TGTGCCAGCCGAATCGGATGGGGCCCCTCCTACGAGCAGTACTTC. It yields the protein CASRIGWGPSYEQYF. J is TRBJ2-5 and V is TRBV6-5, with a possible D match to TRBD1 (5 bases). The J call may not be correct, given that the DNA end is closer to TRBJ2-7. The CDR3 runs to 15 residues. CDR1 is MNHEY and CDR2 is SVGAGI in the germline V gene.

V and J are TRBV6-1 and TRBJ2-1; D perhaps matches TRBD2 (6 bases). Germline-derived CDR1 and CDR2 are MNHNS and SASEGT. Between the trimmed V and J ends, which lost 7 bases and 7 bases, there was a span of 17 bases. The CDR3 is 14 residues long. The CDR3 DNA follows: TGTGCCAGCACCATAACTGTAGGGAGGAATGAGCAGTTCTTC. It codes for CASTITVGRNEQFF.

The rearrangement uses TRBV9 and TRBJ2-1; TRBD2 agrees at 12 bases. This CDR3 has 16 residues. J gave up 4 bases and V 0 bases, and 2 bases lay outside the gene matches. Germline V gene sequence: CDR1 SGDLS, CDR2 YYNGEE. The CDR3, as DNA: TGTGCCAGCAGCGTAGGGACTAGCGGGACGTACAATGAGCAGTTCTTC. This encodes CASSVGTSGTYNEQFF. The full variable domain, rest sourced from reference TRBV9 and TRBJ2-1, is DSGVTQTPKHLITATGQRVTLRCSPRSGDLSVYWYQQSLDQGLQFLIQYYNGEERAKGNILERFSAQQFPDLHSELNLSSLELGDSALYFCASSVGTSGTYNEQFFGPGTRLTVL.

The V and J genes are TRBV1 and TRBJ2-7; the DNA was not compared with TRBD2, the D call given in the table. TRBV1 is a pseudogene locus. The CDR3 runs 14 residues. Here the CDR3 reads CTSSPHLAGLEQYF. For the CDR3, the DNA is TGCACCAGCAGCCCGCACCTAGCGGGGTTAGAGCAGTACTTC.

The chain couples TRBV6-1 to TRBJ2-1; tentatively, D is TRBD2 (6 bases). This CDR3 has 13 residues. The germline gives CDR1 MNHNS, CDR2 SASEGT. The V and J ends lost 2 bases and 8 bases respectively, with 10 bases between them. Here the CDR3 reads CASSELWGDEQFF. CDR3 DNA sequence: TGTGCCAGCAGTGAACTTTGGGGGGATGAGCAGTTCTTC.

This clone was detected only a few times. The V call is TRBV13, the J call TRBJ2-3; TRBD2 aligns across 16 bases. Germline V gene sequence: CDR1 PRHDT, CDR2 FYEKMQ (reference sequence). V trimming: 6 bases; J trimming: 1 base; junction bases outside the gene matches: 13. The CDR3 has 20 amino acids. CDR3 sequence (DNA): TGTGCCAGCAGTCCGATCCCGGGACTAGCGGGAGGGCTGGGCACAGATACGCAGTATTTT. Protein sequence: CASSPIPGLAGGLGTDTQYF. Supplemented by reference TRBV13 and TRBJ2-3, the full variable domain reads AAGVIQSPRHLIKEKRETATLKCYPIPRHDTVYWYQQGPGQDPQFLISFYEKMQSDKGSIPDRFSAQQFSDYHSELNMSSLELGDSALYFCASSPIPGLAGGLGTDTQYFGPGTRLTVL.

The genes are TRBV5-1 and TRBJ2-7; D not resolved. This CDR3 has 16 amino acids. V lost 0 bases to trimming and J lost 0 bases, with 13 bases between them. Looked up from germline, CDR1 is SGHRS and CDR2 is YFSETQ. The CDR3 reads CASSLAETVRSYEQYF. The CDR3 nucleotides are TGCGCCAGCAGCTTGGCCGAGACTGTTCGCTCCTACGAGCAGTACTTC.

This clone was detected only a few times. This sequence joins TRBV5-4 and TRBJ2-5, with TRBD2 matching 13 bases. Germline V gene lookup returns CDR1 SGHNT and CDR2 YYREEE (reference sequence). The CDR3 consists of 13 residues. V lost 7 bases, J lost 8 bases, and 5 bases stayed unmatched. The CDR3 sequence is CASGWTSGGTQYF. The DNA for the CDR3 is TGTGCCAGCGGATGGACTAGCGGGGGAACCCAGTACTTC.

A few counts support this clone. The chain couples TRBV7-6 to TRBJ1-4; D remains unclear. Trimming took 2 bases from V and 6 from J, leaving 4 bases between them. The CDR3 spans 12 residues. Germline CDR1 SGHVS, CDR2 FNYEAQ. Here the CDR3 reads CASSLPYEKLFF. CDR3 bases: TGTGCCAGCAGCTTACCATATGAAAAACTGTTTTTT. Full variable domain (rest looked up from reference TRBV7-6 and TRBJ1-4): GAGVSQSPRYKVTKRGQDVALRCDPISGHVSLYWYRQALGQGPEFLTYFNYEAQQDKSGLPNDRFSAERPEGSISTLTIQRTEQRDSAMYRCASSLPYEKLFFGSGTQLSVL.